This is a list of T cell receptor beta chains from one sample in a study of low-dose radiotherapy and immunotherapy resistance in tumors. From the reads, TCRdb called clonotypes with MiXCR, one entry per CDR3 protein. The table lists more than 85,000 distinct CDR3 sequences, 9.4% of them singletons. The source material was PBMCs, sampled before treatment. Receptors were obtained from a male donor with prostate cancer. Both conserved end residues are part of each CDR3. A D gene is named only where the DNA matches it firmly. Not every row has a clone size; where given, it reads once, few, many or a size class.

size	D	V	J	DNA	CDR3
many	-	TRBV4-2	TRBJ1-4	TGTGCCAGCAGCTCGGGCAGCCGACTTGAAAAACTGTTTTTT	CASSSGSRLEKLFF
many	TRBD1	TRBV6-2/TRBV6-3	TRBJ1-1	TGTGCCAGCAGTCCAGGGGGGCGGACTGAAGCTTTCTTT	CASSPGGRTEAFF
many	-	TRBV28	TRBJ2-7	TGTGCCAGCAGTTTACGACTCTACGAGCAGTACTTC	CASSLRLYEQYF
many	-	TRBV28	TRBJ2-4	TGTGCCAGCATCAATCTACGGGGAACGGGCATTCAGTACTTC	CASINLRGTGIQYF
many	TRBD2	TRBV11-2	TRBJ2-5	TGTGCCAGCAGCTTAAACGGACTAGCGCAAGAGACCCAGTACTTC	CASSLNGLAQETQYF
many	-	TRBV7-9	TRBJ2-3	TGTGCCAGCGAGGCGTATACGCAGTATTTT	CASEAYTQYF
many	-	TRBV4-3	TRBJ1-6	TGCGCCAGCAGCCAACAACGAGATAATTCACCCCTCCACTTT	CASSQQRDNSPLHF
many	-	TRBV7-2	TRBJ2-1	TGTGCCAGCAGCTTACACAATGAGCAGTTCTTC	CASSLHNEQFF
many	-	TRBV24-1	TRBJ2-1	TGTGCCACCAGTGATTTCGGGCTCCCGGGACTTTCGTACAATGAGCAGTTCTTC	CATSDFGLPGLSYNEQFF
-	TRBD2	TRBV5-1	TRBJ2-7	TGCGCCAGCAGCTCGCTAGCGGGAGCTAACTACGAGCAGTACTTC	CASSSLAGANYEQYF
-	TRBD1	TRBV7-7	TRBJ2-3	TGTGCCAGCAGCCCCTCCGAGGGACAGCGTACGCAGTATTTT	CASSPSEGQRTQYF
many	TRBD1	TRBV6-5	TRBJ1-6	TGTGCCAGCAGCCGACAGGGTGGTTCACCCCTCCACTTT	CASSRQGGSPLHF
many	TRBD1	TRBV27	TRBJ1-2	TGTGCCAGCAGTTTATCGCAAGTTGGGACAGCAAACTATGGCTACACCTTC	CASSLSQVGTANYGYTF
many	-	TRBV11-3	TRBJ2-3	TGTGCCAGCAGCTTTGGGCTAGGCACAGATACGCAGTATTTT	CASSFGLGTDTQYF
many	-	TRBV19	TRBJ2-7	TGTGCCAGTAGCACCGGGATGACATACGAGCAGTACTTC	CASSTGMTYEQYF
many	-	TRBV7-9	TRBJ1-5	TGTGCCAGCAGCTTAGGAGGGAGTAGCAATCAGCCCCAGCATTTT	CASSLGGSSNQPQHF
many	-	TRBV6-2/TRBV6-3	TRBJ2-1	TGTGCCAGCAGTTGGGGCAGCTACAATGAGCAGTTCTTC	CASSWGSYNEQFF
many	TRBD2	TRBV12-3/TRBV12-4	TRBJ2-7	TGTGCCAGCAGTCCGGGGGGCTACGAGCAGTACTTC	CASSPGGYEQYF
many	-	TRBV24-1	TRBJ2-3	TGTGCCACCAGTGACCCAACCTCCGCAGGGGTGGGGACAGATACGCAGTATTTT	CATSDPTSAGVGTDTQYF
many	-	TRBV12-3/TRBV12-4	TRBJ2-2	TGTGCCAGCAGTGCATTTCGGGCCGGGGAGCTGTTTTTT	CASSAFRAGELFF
many	TRBD2	TRBV28	TRBJ2-7	TGTGCCAGCAGAAAGCGGGAGGATACCTACGAGCAGTACTTC	CASRKREDTYEQYF
many	-	TRBV2	TRBJ2-7	TGTGCCAGCAGTGTTGGGCAGGTCACCTACGAGCAGTACTTC	CASSVGQVTYEQYF
many	-	TRBV18	TRBJ2-5	TGTGCCAGCTCACAGGGAGGTCGGGAGACCCAGTACTTC	CASSQGGRETQYF
many	TRBD2	TRBV7-8	TRBJ2-7	TGTGCCATCAGCTTAAATACGGGAGGGGGCGAGCAGTACTTC	CAISLNTGGGEQYF
few	-	TRBV27	TRBJ2-1	TGTGCCAGCAGCCCAAACTGGGACTCCTACAATGAGCAGTTCTTC	CASSPNWDSYNEQFF
many	-	TRBV7-2	TRBJ2-5	TGTGCCAGCAGCTTAGACCCAGTCCCACAAGAGACCCAGTACTTC	CASSLDPVPQETQYF
many	TRBD2	TRBV5-4	TRBJ2-1	TGCGCCAGCAGCCAAGAAGGGCTAGCGGGAGGGCCCAATGAGCAGTTCTTC	CASSQEGLAGGPNEQFF
many	TRBD1	TRBV10-3	TRBJ1-1	TGTGCCATCAGTGTGAAGGGACAGGGGAACACTGAAGCTTTCTTT	CAISVKGQGNTEAFF
many	-	TRBV7-8	TRBJ2-1	TGTGCCAGCAGCTTGGGGGGGACAGGACTATCGTACTACAATGAGCAGTTCTTC	CASSLGGTGLSYYNEQFF
many	TRBD2	TRBV28	TRBJ2-7	TGTGCCAGCAGTTCCCCGGGCGGGAGGTTCTCCTACGAGCAGTACTTC	CASSSPGGRFSYEQYF
many	TRBD1	TRBV12-3/TRBV12-4	TRBJ1-2	TGTGCCAGCAGCCTCGGGACAGGGGATGGCTACACCTTC	CASSLGTGDGYTF
many	TRBD2	TRBV20-1	TRBJ2-3	TGCAGTGCTGCAGGACTAGCGGGGCTCACAGATACGCAGTATTTT	CSAAGLAGLTDTQYF
many	-	TRBV5-1	TRBJ2-1	TGCGCCAGCAGCTTGGTGGTTAGCTCCTACAATGAGCAGTTCTTC	CASSLVVSSYNEQFF
-	TRBD2	TRBV28	TRBJ2-5	TGTGCCAGCAGGCCTTCCCGGACTAGCGGGGATCAAGAGACCCAGTACTTC	CASRPSRTSGDQETQYF
many	TRBD2	TRBV6-8	TRBJ2-7	TGTGCCACCAGGCAGCGGGAGGGAGGGACCTACGAGCAGTACTTC	CATRQREGGTYEQYF
many	TRBD1	TRBV6-6	TRBJ1-1	TGTGCCAGCAGTTACCGAATGCAGGGGGCGGACACTGAAGCTTTCTTT	CASSYRMQGADTEAFF
many	TRBD1	TRBV29-1	TRBJ2-1	TGCAGCGTCCGACCTGACAGGGCGCAGTTCTTC	CSVRPDRAQFF
many	-	TRBV10-3	TRBJ1-1	TGTGCCCTCTCCTCGGGAGGGGACACTGAAGCTTTCTTT	CALSSGGDTEAFF
many	TRBD1	TRBV20-1	TRBJ2-2	TGCAGTGCTAGAGAAGCCGGGACAGGGAACACCGGGGAGCTGTTTTTT	CSAREAGTGNTGELFF
-	-	TRBV2	TRBJ2-7	TGTGCCAGCAGTTTAACTAGGGTCGAGCAGTACTTC	CASSLTRVEQYF
many	TRBD1	TRBV19	TRBJ2-7	TGTGCCAGTAGTGACTCCGGTGGACAGGGGATATACGAGCAGTACTTC	CASSDSGGQGIYEQYF
many	TRBD1	TRBV7-2	TRBJ1-1	TGTGCCAGCAGCTCCGACAGGGTAGCTTTCTTT	CASSSDRVAFF
many	TRBD1	TRBV5-5	TRBJ2-7	TGTGCCAGCAGCTTGGTCCCAGGGGGCAAAAGGGACCACGAGCAGTACTTC	CASSLVPGGKRDHEQYF
many	-	TRBV19	TRBJ1-1	TGTGCCAGTAGTAATGTTGTCAGCAGGATGAACACTGAAGCTTTCTTT	CASSNVVSRMNTEAFF
many	TRBD1	TRBV5-1	TRBJ1-2	TGCGCCAGCAGGTTTCAAACAGGGGAAACTGGGTATGGCTACACCTTC	CASRFQTGETGYGYTF
many	-	TRBV2	TRBJ1-5	TGTGCCAGCAGTGGAGAGGGGGTTAACAATCAGCCCCAGCATTTT	CASSGEGVNNQPQHF
many	-	TRBV20-1	TRBJ1-5	TGCAGTGCTAGAGCTGGCAGCCGCAATCAGCCCCAGCATTTT	CSARAGSRNQPQHF
many	-	TRBV19	TRBJ2-7	TGTGCCAGTAGACCAAGCCGGGACGGATTCTACGAGCAGTACTTC	CASRPSRDGFYEQYF
many	TRBD2	TRBV30	TRBJ2-5	TGTGCCTGGAGTCGTCTAGCGGGGGTCCAAGAGACCCAGTACTTC	CAWSRLAGVQETQYF
many	TRBD1	TRBV20-1	TRBJ1-2	TGCAGTGCTTATCCCCCAGGGGGCTCAAGCTATGGCTACACCTTC	CSAYPPGGSSYGYTF
many	TRBD1	TRBV12-3/TRBV12-4	TRBJ1-2	TGTGCCAGCACTTCGACAGGGCCGAACTATGGCTACACCTTC	CASTSTGPNYGYTF
many	TRBD2	TRBV2	TRBJ2-7	TGTGCCAGCCGGCGGGAGACCTACGAGCAGTACTTC	CASRRETYEQYF
many	-	TRBV9	TRBJ1-3	TGTGCCAGCAGCGTAGGGTTCAGCTCTGGAAACACCATATATTTT	CASSVGFSSGNTIYF
few	-	TRBV19	TRBJ2-3	TGTGCCAGTAGTATTCGAGCAGAAAGACCCACAGATACGCAGTATTTT	CASSIRAERPTDTQYF
many	-	TRBV7-2	TRBJ2-7	TGTGCCAGCAGCACTATCGCGGGCATCTACGAGCAGTACTTC	CASSTIAGIYEQYF
many	-	TRBV5-1	TRBJ2-7	TGCGCCAGCAGCTTGGGGGCGGCGGCCTACGAGCAGTACTTC	CASSLGAAAYEQYF